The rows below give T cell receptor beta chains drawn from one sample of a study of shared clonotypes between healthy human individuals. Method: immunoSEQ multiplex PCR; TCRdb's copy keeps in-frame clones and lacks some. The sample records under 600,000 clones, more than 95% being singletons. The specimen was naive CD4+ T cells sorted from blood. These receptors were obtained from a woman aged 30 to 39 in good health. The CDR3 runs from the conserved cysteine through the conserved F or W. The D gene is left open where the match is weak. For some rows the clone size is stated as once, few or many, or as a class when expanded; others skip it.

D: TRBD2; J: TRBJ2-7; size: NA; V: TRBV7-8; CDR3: CASSLVGGGNYEQYF; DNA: TGTGCCAGCAGCTTAGTTGGCGGGGGAAACTACGAGCAGTACTTC
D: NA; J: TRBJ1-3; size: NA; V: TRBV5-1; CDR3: CASSFGTAGNTIYF; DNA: TGCGCCAGCAGCTTTGGGACGGCTGGAAACACCATATATTTT
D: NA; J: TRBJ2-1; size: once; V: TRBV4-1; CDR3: CASSQVPRASYNEQFF; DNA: TGCGCCAGCAGCCAAGTCCCGAGGGCGTCCTACAATGAGCAGTTCTTC
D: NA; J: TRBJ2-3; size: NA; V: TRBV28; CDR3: CASKGVTPSTDTQYF; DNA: TGTGCCAGCAAGGGGGTAACCCCTAGCACAGATACGCAGTATTTT
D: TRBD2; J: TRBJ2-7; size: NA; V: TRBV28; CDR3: CASSQTSGGYEQYF; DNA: TGTGCCAGCAGTCAGACTAGCGGGGGCTACGAGCAGTACTTC
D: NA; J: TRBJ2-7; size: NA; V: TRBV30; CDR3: CAWSMEVFEEQYF; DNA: TGTGCCTGGAGTATGGAGGTTTTTGAGGAGCAGTACTTC
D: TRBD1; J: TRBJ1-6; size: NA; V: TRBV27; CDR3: CASTWTGRLSPLHF; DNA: TGTGCCAGCACCTGGACAGGGAGGTTGTCACCCCTCCACTTT
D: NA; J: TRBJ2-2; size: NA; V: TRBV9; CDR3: CASSDRGTGELFF; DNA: TGTGCCAGCAGCGACCGGGGTACCGGGGAGCTGTTTTTT
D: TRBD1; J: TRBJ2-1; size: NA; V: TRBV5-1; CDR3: CASSLAGAGGYHNEQFF; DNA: TGCGCCAGCAGCTTGGCCGGGGCAGGGGGCTACCACAATGAGCAGTTCTTC
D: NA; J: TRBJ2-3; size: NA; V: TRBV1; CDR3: CTRSRDNQVFDTQYF; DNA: TGCACCAGAAGCCGGGATAATCAGGTTTTTGATACGCAGTATTTT
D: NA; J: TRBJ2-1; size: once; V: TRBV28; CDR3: CASSLNYNEQFF; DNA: TGTGCCAGCAGTTTAAACTACAATGAGCAGTTCTTC
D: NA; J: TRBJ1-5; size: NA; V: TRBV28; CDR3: CASIAGINQPQHF; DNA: TGTGCCAGCATCGCAGGCATCAATCAGCCCCAGCATTTT
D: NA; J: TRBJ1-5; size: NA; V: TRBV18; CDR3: CASSRGDGSNQPQHF; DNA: TGTGCCAGCTCACGGGGGGACGGGAGCAATCAGCCCCAGCATTTT
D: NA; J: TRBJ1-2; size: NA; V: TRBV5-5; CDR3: CASRIEAPGLYGYTF; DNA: TGTGCCAGCAGAATAGAGGCACCGGGACTTTATGGCTACACCTTC
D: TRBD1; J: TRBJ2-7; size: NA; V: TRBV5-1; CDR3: CASSTGRDRTISYEQYF; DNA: TGCGCCAGCAGCACGGGCCGGGACAGGACAATCTCCTACGAGCAGTACTTC
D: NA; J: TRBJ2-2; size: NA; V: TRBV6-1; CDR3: CASSELTYNTGELFF; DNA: TGTGCCAGCAGTGAACTCACCTATAACACCGGGGAGCTGTTTTTT
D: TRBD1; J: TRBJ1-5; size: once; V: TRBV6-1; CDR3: CASSLQGVQPQHF; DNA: TGTGCCAGCAGTTTACAGGGGGTCCAGCCCCAGCATTTT
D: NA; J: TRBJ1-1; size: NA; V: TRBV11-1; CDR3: CASSAVGGQTEAFF; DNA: TGTGCCAGCAGTGCCGTGGGGGGCCAGACTGAAGCTTTCTTT
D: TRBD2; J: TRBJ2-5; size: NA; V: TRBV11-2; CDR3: CASSSGLAGVETQYF; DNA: TGTGCCAGCAGCTCGGGACTAGCGGGAGTGGAGACCCAGTACTTC
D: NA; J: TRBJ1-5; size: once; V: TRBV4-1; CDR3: CASSQGQRGVEGTQPQHF; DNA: TGCGCCAGCAGCCAAGGGCAACGGGGCGTTGAGGGAACGCAGCCCCAGCATTTT
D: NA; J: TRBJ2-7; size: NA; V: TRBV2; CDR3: CASGGGDGSYEQYF; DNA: TGTGCCAGCGGGGGTGGGGACGGGTCCTACGAGCAGTACTTC
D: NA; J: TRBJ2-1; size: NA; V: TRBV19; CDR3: CASSINKGGEQFF; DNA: TGTGCCAGTAGTATAAACAAGGGGGGTGAGCAGTTCTTC
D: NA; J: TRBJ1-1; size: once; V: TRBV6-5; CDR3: CASSFSQNTEAFF; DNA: TGTGCCAGCAGTTTCAGTCAGAACACTGAAGCTTTCTTT
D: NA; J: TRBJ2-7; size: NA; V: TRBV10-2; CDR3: CASSDHYEQYF; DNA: TGCGCCAGCAGTGATCATTACGAGCAGTACTTC
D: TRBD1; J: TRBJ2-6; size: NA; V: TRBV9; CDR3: CASSVGQTGAGANVLTF; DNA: TGTGCCAGCAGCGTAGGCCAAACAGGGGCTGGGGCCAACGTCCTGACTTTC
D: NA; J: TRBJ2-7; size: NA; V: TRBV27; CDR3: CASSTGSYEQYF; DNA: TGTGCCAGCAGTACAGGGTCCTACGAGCAGTACTTC
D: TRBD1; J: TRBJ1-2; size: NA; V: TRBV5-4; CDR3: CASSYRDRGLGYTF; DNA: TGTGCCAGCAGTTACCGGGACAGGGGGCTAGGCTACACCTTC
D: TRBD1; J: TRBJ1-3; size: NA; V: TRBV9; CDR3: CASSPGTGNSGNTIYF; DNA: TGTGCCAGCAGCCCCGGGACAGGGAACTCTGGAAACACCATATATTTT
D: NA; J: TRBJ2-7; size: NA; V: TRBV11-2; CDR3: CASSLGQTKYF; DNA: TGTGCCAGCAGCTTAGGGCAGACCAAGTACTTC
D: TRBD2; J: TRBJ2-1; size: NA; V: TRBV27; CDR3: CASSRLGTSGSNEQFF; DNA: TGTGCCAGCAGTCGGCTGGGGACTAGCGGGTCCAATGAGCAGTTCTTC
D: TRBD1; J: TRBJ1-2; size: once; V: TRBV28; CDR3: CASSPGTAPPNYGYTF; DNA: TGTGCCAGCAGTCCCGGGACAGCACCTCCTAACTATGGCTACACCTTC
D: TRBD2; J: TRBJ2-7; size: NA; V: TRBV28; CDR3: CASNPGGRSSYEQYF; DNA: TGTGCCAGCAATCCGGGGGGGCGGAGCTCCTACGAGCAGTACTTC
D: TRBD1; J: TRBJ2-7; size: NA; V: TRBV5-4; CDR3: CASSSGMGQLSSYEQYF; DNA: TGTGCCAGCAGCTCGGGGATGGGACAGCTGAGCTCCTACGAGCAGTACTTC
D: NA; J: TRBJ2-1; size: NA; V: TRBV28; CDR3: CASSMPGRDNEQFF; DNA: TGTGCCAGCAGTATGCCTGGTCGGGACAATGAGCAGTTCTTC
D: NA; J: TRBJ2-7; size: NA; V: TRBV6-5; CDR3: CASSYSGQETYEQYF; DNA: TGTGCCAGCAGTTACTCCGGGCAGGAAACCTACGAGCAGTACTTC
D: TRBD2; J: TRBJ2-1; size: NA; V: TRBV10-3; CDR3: CAIRGTSGSSYNEQFF; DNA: TGTGCCATCAGGGGGACTAGCGGGAGCTCCTACAATGAGCAGTTCTTC
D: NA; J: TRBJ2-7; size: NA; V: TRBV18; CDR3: CASSPLGFNPEQYF; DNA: TGTGCCAGCTCACCACTGGGTTTTAACCCCGAGCAGTACTTC
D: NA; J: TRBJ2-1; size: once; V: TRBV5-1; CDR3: CASSTRQGSSYNEQFF; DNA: TGCGCCAGCAGCACGAGGCAGGGAAGCTCCTACAATGAGCAGTTCTTC
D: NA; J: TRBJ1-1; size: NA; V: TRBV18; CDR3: CASSSDQNTEAFF; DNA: TGTGCCAGCTCCTCTGACCAGAACACTGAAGCTTTCTTT
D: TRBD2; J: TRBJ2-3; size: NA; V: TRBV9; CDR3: CASRLAGSDTQYF; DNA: TGTGCCAGCAGGCTAGCGGGATCAGATACGCAGTATTTT
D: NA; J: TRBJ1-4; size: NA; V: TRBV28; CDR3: CASSPALTNEKLFF; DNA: TGTGCCAGCAGTCCCGCCCTGACTAATGAAAAACTGTTTTTT
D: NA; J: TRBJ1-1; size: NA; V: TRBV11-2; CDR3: CASSLDTSLYTEAFF; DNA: TGTGCCAGCAGCTTAGATACATCGTTGTACACTGAAGCTTTCTTT
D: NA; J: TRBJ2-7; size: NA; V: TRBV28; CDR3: CASSLLAAYSYEQYF; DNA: TGTGCCAGCAGCCTGCTGGCAGCCTACTCCTACGAGCAGTACTTC
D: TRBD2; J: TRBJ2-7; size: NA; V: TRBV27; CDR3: CASSRLLAGVLEQYF; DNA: TGTGCCAGCAGCCGCTTACTAGCGGGAGTCCTAGAGCAGTACTTC
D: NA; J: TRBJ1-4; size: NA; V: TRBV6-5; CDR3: CASRLDSATNEKLFF; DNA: TGTGCCAGCAGGCTGGACAGTGCAACTAATGAAAAACTGTTTTTT
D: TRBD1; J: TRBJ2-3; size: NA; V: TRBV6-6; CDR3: CASSDRDRGGDTQYF; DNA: TGTGCCAGCAGTGACCGGGACAGGGGTGGAGATACGCAGTATTTT
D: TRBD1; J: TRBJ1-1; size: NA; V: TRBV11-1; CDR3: CASSSRQGLTEAFF; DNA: TGTGCCAGCAGCTCAAGACAGGGGCTCACTGAAGCTTTCTTT
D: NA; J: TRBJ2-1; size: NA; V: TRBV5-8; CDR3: CASSPGIAGWWEQFF; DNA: TGTGCCAGCAGCCCGGGGATTGCAGGGTGGTGGGAGCAGTTCTTC
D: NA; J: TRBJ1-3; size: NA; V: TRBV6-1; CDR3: CASSPNRASGNTIYF; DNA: TGTGCCAGCAGCCCAAACAGGGCCTCTGGAAACACCATATATTTT
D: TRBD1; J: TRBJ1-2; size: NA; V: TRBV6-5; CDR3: CASSNPGQATYGYTF; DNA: TGTGCCAGCAGTAACCCGGGACAGGCCACATATGGCTACACCTTC
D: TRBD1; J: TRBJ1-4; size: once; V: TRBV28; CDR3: CASSLGQGHEKLFF; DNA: TGTGCCAGCAGTTTGGGACAGGGGCACGAAAAACTGTTTTTT
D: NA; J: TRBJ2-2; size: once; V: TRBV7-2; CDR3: CASSLSSTGELFF; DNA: TGTGCCAGCAGCTTATCGAGCACCGGGGAGCTGTTTTTT